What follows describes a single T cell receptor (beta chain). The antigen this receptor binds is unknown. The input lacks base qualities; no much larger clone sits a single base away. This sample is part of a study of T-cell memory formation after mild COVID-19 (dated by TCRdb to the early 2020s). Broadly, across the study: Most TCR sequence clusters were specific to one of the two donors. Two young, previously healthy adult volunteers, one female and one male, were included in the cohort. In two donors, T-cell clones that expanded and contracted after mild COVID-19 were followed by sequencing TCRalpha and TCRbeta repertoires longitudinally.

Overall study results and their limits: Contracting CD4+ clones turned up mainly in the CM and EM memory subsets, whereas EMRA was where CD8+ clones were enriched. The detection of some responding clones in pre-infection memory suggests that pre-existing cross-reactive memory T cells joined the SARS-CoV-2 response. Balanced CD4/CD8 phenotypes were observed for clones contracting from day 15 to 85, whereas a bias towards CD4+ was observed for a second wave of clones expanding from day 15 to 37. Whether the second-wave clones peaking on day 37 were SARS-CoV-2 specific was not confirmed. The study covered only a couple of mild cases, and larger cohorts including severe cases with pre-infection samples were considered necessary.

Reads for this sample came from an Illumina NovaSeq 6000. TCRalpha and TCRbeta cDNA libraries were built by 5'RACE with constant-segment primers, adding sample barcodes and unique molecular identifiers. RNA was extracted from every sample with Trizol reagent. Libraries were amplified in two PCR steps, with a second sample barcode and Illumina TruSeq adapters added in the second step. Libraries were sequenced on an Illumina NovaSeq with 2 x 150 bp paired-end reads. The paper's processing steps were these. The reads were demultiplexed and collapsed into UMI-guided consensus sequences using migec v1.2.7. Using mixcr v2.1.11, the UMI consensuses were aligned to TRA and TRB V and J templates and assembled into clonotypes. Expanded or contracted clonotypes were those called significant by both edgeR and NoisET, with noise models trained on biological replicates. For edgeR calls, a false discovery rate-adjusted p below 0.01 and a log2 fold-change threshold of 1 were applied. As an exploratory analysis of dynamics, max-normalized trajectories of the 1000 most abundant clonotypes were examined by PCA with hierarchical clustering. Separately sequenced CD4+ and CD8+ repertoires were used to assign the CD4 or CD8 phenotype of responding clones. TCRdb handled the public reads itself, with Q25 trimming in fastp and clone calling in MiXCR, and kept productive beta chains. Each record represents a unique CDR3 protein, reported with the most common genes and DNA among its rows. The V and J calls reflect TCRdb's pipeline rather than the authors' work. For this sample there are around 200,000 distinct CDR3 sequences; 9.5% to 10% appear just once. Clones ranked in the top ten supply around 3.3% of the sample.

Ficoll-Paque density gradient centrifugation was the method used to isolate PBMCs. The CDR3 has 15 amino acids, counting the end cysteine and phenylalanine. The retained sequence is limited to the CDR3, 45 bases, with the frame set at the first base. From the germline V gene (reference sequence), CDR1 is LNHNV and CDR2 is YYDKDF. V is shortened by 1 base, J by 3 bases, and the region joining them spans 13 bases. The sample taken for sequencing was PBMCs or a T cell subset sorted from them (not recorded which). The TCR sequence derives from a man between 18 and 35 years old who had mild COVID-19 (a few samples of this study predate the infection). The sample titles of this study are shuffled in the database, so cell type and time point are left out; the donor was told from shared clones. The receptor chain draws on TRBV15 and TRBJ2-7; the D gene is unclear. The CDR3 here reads CATSRVGSLIYEQYF. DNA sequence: TGTGCCACCAGCAGAGTGGGCAGCTTAATCTACGAGCAGTACTTC.